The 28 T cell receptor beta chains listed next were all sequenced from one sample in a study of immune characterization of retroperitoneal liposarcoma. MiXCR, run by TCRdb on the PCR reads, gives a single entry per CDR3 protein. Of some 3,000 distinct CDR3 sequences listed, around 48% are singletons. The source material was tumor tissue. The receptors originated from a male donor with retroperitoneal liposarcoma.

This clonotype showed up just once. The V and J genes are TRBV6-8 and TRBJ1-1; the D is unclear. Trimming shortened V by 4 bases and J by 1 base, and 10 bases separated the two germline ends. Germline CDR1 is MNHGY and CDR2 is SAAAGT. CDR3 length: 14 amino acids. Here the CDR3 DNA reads TGTGCCAGCAGTTCTAATCTAAGGAACACTGAAGCTTTCTTT. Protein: CASSSNLRNTEAFF.

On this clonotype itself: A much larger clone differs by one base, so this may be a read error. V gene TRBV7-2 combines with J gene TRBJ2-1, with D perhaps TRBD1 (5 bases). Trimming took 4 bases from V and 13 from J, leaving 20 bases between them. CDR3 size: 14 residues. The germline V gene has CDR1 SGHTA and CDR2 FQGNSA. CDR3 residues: CASSSSGWSETQFF. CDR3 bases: TGTGCCAGCAGCTCGTCAGGGTGGTCCGAGACCCAGTTCTTC.

The chain's CDR3 is CASSHYGGTTAQETQYF. The DNA for the CDR3 is TGTGCCAGCAGCCATTACGGGGGCACGACGGCCCAAGAGACCCAGTACTTC. The chain combines TRBV7-2 with TRBJ2-5, with D perhaps matching TRBD1 or TRBD2 (6 bases each). Trimming cost V 5 bases and J 1 base, with 20 bases left between them. Per the germline V gene, CDR1 is SGHTA and CDR2 is FQGNSA. The CDR3 runs to 17 residues.

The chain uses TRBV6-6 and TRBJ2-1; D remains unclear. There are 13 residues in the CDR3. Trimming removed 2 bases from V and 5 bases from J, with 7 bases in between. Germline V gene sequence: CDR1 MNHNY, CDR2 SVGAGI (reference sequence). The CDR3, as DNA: TGTGCCAGCAGTTACAGACGACACAATGAGCAGTTCTTC. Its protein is CASSYRRHNEQFF.

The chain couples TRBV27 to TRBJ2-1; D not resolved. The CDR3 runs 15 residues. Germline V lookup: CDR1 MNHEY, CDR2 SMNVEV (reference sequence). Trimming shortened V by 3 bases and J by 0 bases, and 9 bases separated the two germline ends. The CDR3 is CASSFYGSSYNEQFF. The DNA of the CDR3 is TGTGCCAGCAGTTTTTACGGGTCCTCCTACAATGAGCAGTTCTTC.

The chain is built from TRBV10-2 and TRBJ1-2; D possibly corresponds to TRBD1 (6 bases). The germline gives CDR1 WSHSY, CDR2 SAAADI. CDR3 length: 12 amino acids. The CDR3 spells CTGGEGGYGYTF. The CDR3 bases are TGCACCGGTGGGGAGGGGGGCTATGGCTACACCTTC.

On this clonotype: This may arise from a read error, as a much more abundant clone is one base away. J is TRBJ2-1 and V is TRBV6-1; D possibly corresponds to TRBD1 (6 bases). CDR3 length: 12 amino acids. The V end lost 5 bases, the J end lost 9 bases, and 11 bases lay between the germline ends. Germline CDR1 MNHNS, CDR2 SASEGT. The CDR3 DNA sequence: TGTGCCAGCAGTAAGGCACAGGGTGAGCAGTTCTTC. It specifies CASSKAQGEQFF.

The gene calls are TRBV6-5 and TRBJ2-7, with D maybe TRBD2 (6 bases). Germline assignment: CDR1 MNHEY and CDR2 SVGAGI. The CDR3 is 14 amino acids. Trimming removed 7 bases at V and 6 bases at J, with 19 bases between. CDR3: CASKTSRSGPEQYF. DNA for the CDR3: TGTGCCAGCAAAACTAGCCGATCGGGTCCCGAGCAGTACTTC.

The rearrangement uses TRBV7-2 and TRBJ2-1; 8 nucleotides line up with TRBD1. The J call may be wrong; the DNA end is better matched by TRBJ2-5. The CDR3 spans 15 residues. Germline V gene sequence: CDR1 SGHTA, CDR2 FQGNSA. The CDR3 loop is CASSLDRVSRETQYF. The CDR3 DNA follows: TGTGCCAGCAGCTTGGACAGGGTCTCACGAGAGACCCAGTACTTC.

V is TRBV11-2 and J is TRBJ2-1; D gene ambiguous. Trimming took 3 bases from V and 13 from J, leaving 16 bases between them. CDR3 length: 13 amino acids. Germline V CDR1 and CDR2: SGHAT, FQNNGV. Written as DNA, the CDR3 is TGTGCCAGCAGCTTGGGAAGGTCGGAGACCCAGTTCTTC. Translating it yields CASSLGRSETQFF.

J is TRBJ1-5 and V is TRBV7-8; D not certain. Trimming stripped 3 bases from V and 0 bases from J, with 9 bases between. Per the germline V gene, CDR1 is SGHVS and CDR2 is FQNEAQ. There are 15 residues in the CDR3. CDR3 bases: TGTGCCAGCAGCTTCAGCCAGGATAGCAATCAGCCCCAGCATTTT. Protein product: CASSFSQDSNQPQHF.

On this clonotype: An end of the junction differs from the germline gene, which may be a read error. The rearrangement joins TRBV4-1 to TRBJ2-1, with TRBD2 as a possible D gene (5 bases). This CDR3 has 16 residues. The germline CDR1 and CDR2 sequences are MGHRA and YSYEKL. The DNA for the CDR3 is TGTGCCAGCAGCCAAGAACAGCCGGTGGTCGGGGATGAGCAGTTCTTC. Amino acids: CASSQEQPVVGDEQFF.

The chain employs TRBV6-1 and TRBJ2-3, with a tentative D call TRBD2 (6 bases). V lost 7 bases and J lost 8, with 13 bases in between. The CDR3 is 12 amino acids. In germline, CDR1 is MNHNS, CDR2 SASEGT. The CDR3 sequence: CASTGTTSTQYF. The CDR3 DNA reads TGTGCCAGCACCGGAACGACTAGTACGCAGTATTTT.

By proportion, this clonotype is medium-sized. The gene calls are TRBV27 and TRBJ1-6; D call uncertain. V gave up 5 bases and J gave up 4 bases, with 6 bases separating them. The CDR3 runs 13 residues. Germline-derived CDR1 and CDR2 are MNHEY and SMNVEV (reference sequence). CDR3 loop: CASSPIYNSPLHF. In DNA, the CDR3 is TGTGCCAGCAGTCCCATTTATAATTCACCCCTCCACTTT.

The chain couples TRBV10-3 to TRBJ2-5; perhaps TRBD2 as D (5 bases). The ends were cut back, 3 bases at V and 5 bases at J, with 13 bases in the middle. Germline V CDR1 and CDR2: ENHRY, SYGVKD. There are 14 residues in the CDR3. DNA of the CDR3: TGTGCCATCAGTGACCACGGGAAGTCGGAGACCCAGTACTTC. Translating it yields CAISDHGKSETQYF.

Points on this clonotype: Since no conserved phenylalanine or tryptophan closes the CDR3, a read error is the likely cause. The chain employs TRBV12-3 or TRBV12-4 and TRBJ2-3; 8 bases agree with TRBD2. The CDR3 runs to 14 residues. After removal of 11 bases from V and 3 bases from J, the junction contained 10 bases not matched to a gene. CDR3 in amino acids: CASGGAPDTDTQYC. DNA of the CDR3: TGTGCCTCCGGGGGGGCTCCGGATACAGATACGCAGTATTGT.

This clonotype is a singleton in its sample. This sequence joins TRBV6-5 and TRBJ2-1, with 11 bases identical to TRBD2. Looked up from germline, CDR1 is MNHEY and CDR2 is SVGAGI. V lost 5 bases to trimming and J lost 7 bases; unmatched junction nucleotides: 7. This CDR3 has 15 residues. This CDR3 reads CASSPPSGRLNEQFF. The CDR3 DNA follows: TGTGCCAGCAGTCCGCCTAGCGGGAGGTTGAATGAGCAGTTCTTC.

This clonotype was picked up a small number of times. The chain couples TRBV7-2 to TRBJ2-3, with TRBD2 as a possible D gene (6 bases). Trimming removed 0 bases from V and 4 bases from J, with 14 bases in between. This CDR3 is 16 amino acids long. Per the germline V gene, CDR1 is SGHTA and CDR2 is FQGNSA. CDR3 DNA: TGTGCCAGCAGCTTAGCGCCATGGAGGAGGGCAGATACGCAGTATTTT. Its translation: CASSLAPWRRADTQYF.

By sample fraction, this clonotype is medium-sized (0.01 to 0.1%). CDR3: CASSLGSDNEQFF. DNA of the CDR3: TGTGCCAGCAGCTTAGGAAGCGACAATGAGCAGTTCTTC. The V and J genes are TRBV7-2 and TRBJ2-1; D gene ambiguous. Trimming cost V 1 base and J 5 bases, with 6 bases left between them. This CDR3 is 13 amino acids long. The V gene's germline CDR1 is SGHTA and CDR2 FQGNSA.

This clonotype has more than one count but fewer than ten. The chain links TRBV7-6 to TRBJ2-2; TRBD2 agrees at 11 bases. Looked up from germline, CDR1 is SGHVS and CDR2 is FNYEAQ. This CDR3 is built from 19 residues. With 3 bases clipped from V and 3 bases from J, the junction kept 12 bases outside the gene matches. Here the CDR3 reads CASSFDTSGSHVDTGELFF. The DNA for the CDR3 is TGTGCCAGCAGCTTTGATACTAGCGGGAGCCACGTCGACACCGGGGAGCTGTTTTTT.

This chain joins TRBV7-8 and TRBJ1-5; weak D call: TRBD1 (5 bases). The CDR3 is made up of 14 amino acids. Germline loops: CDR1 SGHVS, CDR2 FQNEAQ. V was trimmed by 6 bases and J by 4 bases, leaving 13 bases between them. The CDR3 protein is CASRPDGGNQPQHF. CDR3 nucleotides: TGTGCCAGCAGACCAGACGGGGGGAATCAGCCCCAGCATTTT.

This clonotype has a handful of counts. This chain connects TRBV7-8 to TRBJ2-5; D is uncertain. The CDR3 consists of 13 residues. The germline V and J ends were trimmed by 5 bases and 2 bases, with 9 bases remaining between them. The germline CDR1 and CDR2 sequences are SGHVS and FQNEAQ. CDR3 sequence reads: CASSRTIQETQYF. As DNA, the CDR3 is TGTGCCAGCAGCCGGACGATACAAGAGACCCAGTACTTC.

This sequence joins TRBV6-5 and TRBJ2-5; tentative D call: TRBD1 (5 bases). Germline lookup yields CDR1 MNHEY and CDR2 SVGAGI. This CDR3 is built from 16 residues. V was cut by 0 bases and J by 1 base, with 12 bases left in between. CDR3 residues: CASSYSSQGFQETQYF. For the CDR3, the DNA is TGTGCCAGCAGTTACTCGTCGCAGGGATTCCAAGAGACCCAGTACTTC.

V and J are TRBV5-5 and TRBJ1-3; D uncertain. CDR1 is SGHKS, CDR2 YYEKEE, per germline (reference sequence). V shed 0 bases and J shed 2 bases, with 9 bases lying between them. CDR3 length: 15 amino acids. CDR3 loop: CASSLAGAAGNTIYF. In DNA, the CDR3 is TGTGCCAGCAGCTTGGCCGGAGCGGCTGGAAACACCATATATTTT.

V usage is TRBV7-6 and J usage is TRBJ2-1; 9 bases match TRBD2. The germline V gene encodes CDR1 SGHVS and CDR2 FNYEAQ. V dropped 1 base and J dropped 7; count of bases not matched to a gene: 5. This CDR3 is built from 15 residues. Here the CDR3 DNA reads TGTGCCAGCAGCTTAGTATGGCGGGAGGGGAATGAGCAGTTCTTC. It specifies CASSLVWREGNEQFF.

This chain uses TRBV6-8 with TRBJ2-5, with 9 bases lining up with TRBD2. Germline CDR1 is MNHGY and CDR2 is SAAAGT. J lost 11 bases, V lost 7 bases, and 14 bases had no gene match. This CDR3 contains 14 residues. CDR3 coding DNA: TGTGCCAGCAACTTAGCGGGAGCTGGCGATGAGCAGTACTTC. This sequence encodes CASNLAGAGDEQYF.

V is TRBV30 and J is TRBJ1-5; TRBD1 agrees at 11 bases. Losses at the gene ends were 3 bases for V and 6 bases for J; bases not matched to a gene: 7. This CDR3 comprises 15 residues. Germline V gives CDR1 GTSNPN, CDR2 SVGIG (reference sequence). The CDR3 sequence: CAWSPPDRGLQPQHF. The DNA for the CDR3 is TGTGCCTGGAGCCCCCCGGACAGGGGGCTTCAGCCCCAGCATTTT.

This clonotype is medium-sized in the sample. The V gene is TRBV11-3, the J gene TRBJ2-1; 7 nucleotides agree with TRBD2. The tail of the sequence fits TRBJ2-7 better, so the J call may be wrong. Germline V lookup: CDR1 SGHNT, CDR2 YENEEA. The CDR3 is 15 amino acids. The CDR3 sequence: CASSLAAGSPYEQYF. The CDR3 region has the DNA TGTGCCAGCAGCTTAGCAGCGGGATCTCCCTACGAGCAGTACTTC.